Following are 17 T cell receptor beta chains from one sample sequenced in a study of T-cell reconstitution after alpha-beta-depleted transplantation in children. A library of TCRbeta sequences, prepared with unique molecular identifiers, was generated. From the PCR reads, TCRdb called clonotypes with MiXCR, one entry per CDR3 protein. The sample shows approximately 150,000 distinct CDR3 sequences, 8.8% of them seen only once. The sequences come from PBMCs, mostly from graft donor cells, collected 180 days after TCRalphabeta/CD19-depleted stem cell transplant. The receptor set was obtained from a female patient aged 2-10 years who had a stem cell transplant for congenital amegakaryocytic thrombocytopenia, so the T cells may come from the graft donor.

This clonotype was recorded at least ten times. The V and J genes are TRBV20-1 and TRBJ2-5, with 11 bases identical to TRBD1. CDR3 length: 14 amino acids. The V and J ends lost 6 bases and 5 bases, in that order; junction bases with no gene match: 8. The germline CDR1 and CDR2 sequences are DFQATT and SNEGSKA (reference sequence). DNA of the CDR3: TGCAGTGCGGCCGGACAGGGGGCTTGGGAGACCCAGTACTTC. Protein product: CSAAGQGAWETQYF.

The sample holds many counts of this clonotype. The rearrangement uses TRBV5-1 and TRBJ2-3; D possibly corresponds to TRBD2 (6 bases). This CDR3 has 13 residues. Germline lookup yields CDR1 SGHRS and CDR2 YFSETQ. Trimming took 4 bases from V and 6 from J, leaving 12 bases between them. CDR3 protein: CASSHPGGDTQYF. The CDR3, as DNA: TGCGCCAGCAGCCACCCTGGGGGGGATACGCAGTATTTT. The full variable domain, its missing parts supplied by reference TRBV5-1 and TRBJ2-3, is KAGVTQTPRYLIKTRGQQVTLSCSPISGHRSVSWYQQTPGQGLQFLFEYFSETQRNKGNFPGRFSGRQFSNSRSEMNVSTLELGDSALYLCASSHPGGDTQYFGPGTRLTVL.

This clonotype was found many times. The chain couples TRBV6-5 to TRBJ2-2, with TRBD2 as a possible D gene (5 bases). Germline CDR1 is MNHEY and CDR2 is SVGAGI. V lost 4 bases and J 5 bases, leaving 17 bases between the germline ends. This CDR3 has 16 amino acids. DNA of the CDR3: TGTGCCAGCAGTTCGACTACGCCCCCGAGGACCGGGGAGCTGTTTTTT. This encodes CASSSTTPPRTGELFF.

In its sample, this clonotype was seen many times. This chain joins TRBV7-9 and TRBJ2-7, with D maybe TRBD1 (6 bases). The germline CDR1 and CDR2 sequences are SEHNR and FQNEAQ (reference sequence). V was shortened by 1 base and J by 3 bases, with 13 bases between the two germline ends. CDR3 length: 15 amino acids. Here the CDR3 reads CASSLEGETFYEQYF. The CDR3 DNA reads TGTGCCAGCAGCTTAGAGGGGGAAACTTTCTACGAGCAGTACTTC.

Notes on this clonotype: Just one base apart from a much larger clone, this may be a read error. The V gene is TRBV6-1, the J gene TRBJ2-1; maybe TRBD2 (5 bases). Trimming removed 6 bases at V and 6 bases at J, with 15 bases between. The CDR3 is 14 residues long. CDR1 is MNHNS and CDR2 is SASEGT in the germline V gene. The CDR3 DNA follows: TGTGCCAGCAGCCCGGACTGGACTCCCAATGAGCAGTTCTTC. Its translation is CASSPDWTPNEQFF.

Regarding this clonotype: A read error is possible here, since a much larger clone lies one base away. V and J are TRBV6-1 and TRBJ2-7, with D maybe TRBD2 (6 bases). Germline V gene lookup returns CDR1 MNHNS and CDR2 SASEGT. The CDR3 has 14 residues. With 6 bases removed from V and 7 bases from J, the gap between germline ends came to 19 bases. CDR3 region: CASRRDGVWDEQYF. The CDR3 DNA reads TGTGCCAGCAGGCGGGACGGGGTATGGGATGAGCAGTACTTC.

This clonotype was observed a handful of times. The chain combines TRBV28 with TRBJ1-2, with TRBD1 as a possible D gene (6 bases). The CDR3 runs 15 residues. CDR1 is MDHEN, CDR2 SYDVKM, per germline. The V gene lost 3 bases and the J gene lost 1 base, with 12 bases spanning the gap. The CDR3 sequence is CASSFGGRVNYGYTF. The DNA for the CDR3 is TGTGCCAGCAGTTTTGGGGGGCGAGTTAACTATGGCTACACCTTC.

As to this clonotype: A read error is possible here, since a much larger clone lies one base away. V gene TRBV4-1 combines with J gene TRBJ1-4; D is ambiguous. Germline V gene data show CDR1 as MGHRA and CDR2 as YSYEKL. The ends were cut back, 2 bases at V and 5 bases at J, with 12 bases in the middle. This CDR3 contains 15 residues. CDR3 amino acids: CASSQWIGQNEKLFF. CDR3 nucleotide sequence: TGCGCCAGCAGCCAATGGATAGGGCAGAATGAAAAACTGTTTTTT.

This clonotype was detected a few times. The rearrangement joins TRBV24-1 to TRBJ2-2; the D is unclear. Trimming left V 0 bases short and J 1 base short, with 8 bases between. Germline V CDR1 and CDR2: KGHDR, SFDVKD. This CDR3 has 16 residues. CDR3 in DNA: TGTGCCACCAGTGATTTGAAGATCCGGAACACCGGGGAGCTGTTTTTT. Residues: CATSDLKIRNTGELFF.

This chain connects TRBV11-2 to TRBJ1-2; 7 bases fit TRBD1. The V gene's germline CDR1 is SGHAT and CDR2 FQNNGV. J was trimmed by 7 bases and V by 5 bases; bases with no gene match: 13. This CDR3 has 15 amino acids. The CDR3 DNA reads as TGTGCCAGCAGCAAGTCGGGTCCGACAGGGCTTGGCTACACCTTC. Translating gives CASSKSGPTGLGYTF.

In this sample, this clonotype turned up many times. V and J are TRBV4-1 and TRBJ1-5; D is undetermined. V shed 1 base and J shed 2 bases, with 15 bases lying between them. The CDR3 covers 17 residues. The germline gives CDR1 MGHRA, CDR2 YSYEKL. The DNA for the CDR3 is TGCGCCAGCAGCCAAGGACCAGTTTTGAAGGGCAATCAGCCCCAGCATTTT. It specifies CASSQGPVLKGNQPQHF.

This clonotype has more than one count but fewer than ten. V is TRBV20-1 and J is TRBJ1-2; D is undetermined. Looked up from germline, CDR1 is DFQATT and CDR2 is SNEGSKA (reference sequence). The CDR3 has 12 amino acids. The V end lost 2 bases, the J end lost 2 bases, and 6 bases lay between the germline ends. The CDR3 reads CSARIQNYGYTF. The CDR3 DNA sequence: TGCAGTGCTAGAATACAGAACTATGGCTACACCTTC.

This rearrangement joins TRBV5-1 to TRBJ2-5; D gene uncertain. This CDR3 comprises 13 residues. V was cut by 2 bases and J by 4 bases, with 9 bases left in between. From germline, CDR1 is SGHRS and CDR2 YFSETQ. The CDR3 bases are TGCGCCAGCAGCTTTATCGGGTCAGAGACCCAGTACTTC. This encodes CASSFIGSETQYF.

The DNA of the CDR3 is TGCGCCAGCAGCCGGGGACAGGCGGGGAACGAGCAGTACTTC. Protein: CASSRGQAGNEQYF. This chain links TRBV5-1 with TRBJ2-7, with 8 nucleotides matching TRBD1. V dropped 4 bases and J dropped 5; count of bases not matched to a gene: 8. The CDR3 spans 14 residues. Germline values: CDR1 SGHRS, CDR2 YFSETQ.

At least ten counts were recorded for this clonotype. The chain combines TRBV7-9 with TRBJ2-7; unclear D gene. CDR1 and CDR2 (germline): SEHNR, FQNEAQ (reference sequence). Deletions cut 3 bases from V and 3 bases from J, with 12 bases between. CDR3 length: 14 amino acids. CDR3 sequence reads: CASSLAGENYEQYF. The CDR3 nucleotides read TGTGCCAGCAGCTTGGCCGGAGAGAACTACGAGCAGTACTTC.

This clonotype was observed at least ten times. This sequence joins TRBV6-2 or TRBV6-3 and TRBJ2-7; D is undetermined. Trimming cost V 2 bases and J 2 bases, with 7 bases left between them. Germline V gene lookup returns CDR1 MNHEY and CDR2 SVGEGT. The CDR3 contains 13 residues. This chain's CDR3 is CASSYDQTYEQYF. For the CDR3, the DNA is TGTGCCAGCAGTTACGATCAGACCTACGAGCAGTACTTC.

This clonotype was counted at least ten times. The V call is TRBV5-1, the J call TRBJ2-3; no firm D call. The CDR3 has 13 residues. Germline V gene sequence: CDR1 SGHRS, CDR2 YFSETQ. Deletions cut 0 bases from V and 5 bases from J, with 7 bases between. The CDR3 loop reads CASSLDTLDTQYF. The CDR3, as DNA: TGCGCCAGCAGCTTGGATACGCTAGATACGCAGTATTTT.